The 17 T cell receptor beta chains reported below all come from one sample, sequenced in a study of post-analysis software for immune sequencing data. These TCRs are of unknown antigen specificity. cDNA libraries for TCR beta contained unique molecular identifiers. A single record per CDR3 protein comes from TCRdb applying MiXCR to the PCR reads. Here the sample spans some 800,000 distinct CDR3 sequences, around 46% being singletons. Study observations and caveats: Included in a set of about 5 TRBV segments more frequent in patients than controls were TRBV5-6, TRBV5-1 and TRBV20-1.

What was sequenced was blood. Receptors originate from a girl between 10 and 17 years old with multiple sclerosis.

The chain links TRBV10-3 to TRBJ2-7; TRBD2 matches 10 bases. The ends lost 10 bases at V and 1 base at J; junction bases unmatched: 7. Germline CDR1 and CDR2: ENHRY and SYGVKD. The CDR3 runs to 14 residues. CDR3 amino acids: CATRRTSGSYEQYF. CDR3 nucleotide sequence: TGTGCCACGCGACGGACTAGCGGATCCTACGAGCAGTACTTC.

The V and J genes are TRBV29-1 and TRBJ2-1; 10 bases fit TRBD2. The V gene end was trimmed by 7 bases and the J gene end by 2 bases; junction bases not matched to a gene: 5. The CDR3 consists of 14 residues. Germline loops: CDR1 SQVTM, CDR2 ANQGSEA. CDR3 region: CSDLAGDPYNEQFF. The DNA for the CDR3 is TGCAGCGACCTAGCGGGAGACCCCTACAATGAGCAGTTCTTC.

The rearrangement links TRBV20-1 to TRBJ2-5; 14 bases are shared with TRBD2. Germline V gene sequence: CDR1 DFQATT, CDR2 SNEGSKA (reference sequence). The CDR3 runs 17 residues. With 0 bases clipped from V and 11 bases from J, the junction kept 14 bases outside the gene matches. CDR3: CSARDGTSGRGEHEQYF. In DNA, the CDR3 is TGCAGTGCTAGAGATGGGACTAGCGGGAGAGGGGAACATGAGCAGTACTTC.

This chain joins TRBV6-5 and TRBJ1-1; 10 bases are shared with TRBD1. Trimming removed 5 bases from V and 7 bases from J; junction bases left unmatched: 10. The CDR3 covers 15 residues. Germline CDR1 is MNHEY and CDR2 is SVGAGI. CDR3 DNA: TGTGCCAGCAGTAACCGGGACAGGGGTAATTTTGAAGCTTTCTTT. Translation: CASSNRDRGNFEAFF.

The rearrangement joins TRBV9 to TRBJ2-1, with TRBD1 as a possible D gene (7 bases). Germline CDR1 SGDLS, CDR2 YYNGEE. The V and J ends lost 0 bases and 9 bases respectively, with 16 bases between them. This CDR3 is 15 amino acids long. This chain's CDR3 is CASSVVDFQGGEQFF. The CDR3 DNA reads TGTGCCAGCAGCGTAGTTGATTTCCAGGGGGGTGAGCAGTTCTTC. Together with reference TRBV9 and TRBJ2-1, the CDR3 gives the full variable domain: DSGVTQTPKHLITATGQRVTLRCSPRSGDLSVYWYQQSLDQGLQFLIQYYNGEERAKGNILERFSAQQFPDLHSELNLSSLELGDSALYFCASSVVDFQGGEQFFGPGTRLTVL.

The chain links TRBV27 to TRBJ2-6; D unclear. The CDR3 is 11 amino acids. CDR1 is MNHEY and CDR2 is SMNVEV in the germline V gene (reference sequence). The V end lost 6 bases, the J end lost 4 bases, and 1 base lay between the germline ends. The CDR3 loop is CASRGANVLTF. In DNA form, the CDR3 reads TGTGCCAGCAGGGGGGCCAACGTCCTGACTTTC.

In DNA form, the CDR3 reads TGTGCCAGTAGTATTAACCAAGAGACCCAGTACTTC. This codes for CASSINQETQYF. The chain couples TRBV19 to TRBJ2-5, with D unclear. CDR3 length: 12 amino acids. V was shortened by 3 bases and J by 0 bases, with 2 bases between the two germline ends. Germline CDR1 is LNHDA and CDR2 is SQIVND (reference sequence).

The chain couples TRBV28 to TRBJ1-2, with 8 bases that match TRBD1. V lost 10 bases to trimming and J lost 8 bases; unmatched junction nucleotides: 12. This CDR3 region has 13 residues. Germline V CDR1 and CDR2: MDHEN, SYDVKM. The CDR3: CATTYRGSGGYTF. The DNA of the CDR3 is TGTGCCACCACTTACAGGGGGAGTGGCGGCTACACCTTC.

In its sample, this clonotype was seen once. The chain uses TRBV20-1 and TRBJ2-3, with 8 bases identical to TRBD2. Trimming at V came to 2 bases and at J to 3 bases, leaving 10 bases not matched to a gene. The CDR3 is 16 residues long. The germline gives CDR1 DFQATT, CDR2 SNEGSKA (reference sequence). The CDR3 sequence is CSARPSGLVGTDTQYF. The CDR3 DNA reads TGCAGTGCTAGACCCTCGGGACTAGTAGGTACAGATACGCAGTATTTT.

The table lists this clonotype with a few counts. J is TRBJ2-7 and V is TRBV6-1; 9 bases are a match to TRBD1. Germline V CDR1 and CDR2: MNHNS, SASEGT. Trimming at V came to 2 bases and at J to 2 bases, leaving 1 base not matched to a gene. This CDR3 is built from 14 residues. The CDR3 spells CASSERTGAYEQYF. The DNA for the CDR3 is TGTGCCAGCAGTGAAAGGACAGGGGCCTACGAGCAGTACTTC.

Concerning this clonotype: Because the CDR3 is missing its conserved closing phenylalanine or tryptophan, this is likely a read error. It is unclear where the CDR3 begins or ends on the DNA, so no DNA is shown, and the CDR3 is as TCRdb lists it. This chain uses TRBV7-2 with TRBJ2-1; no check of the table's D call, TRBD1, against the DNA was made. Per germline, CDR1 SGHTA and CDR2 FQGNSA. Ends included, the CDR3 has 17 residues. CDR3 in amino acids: CASSIDRGDGYGYTFGS.

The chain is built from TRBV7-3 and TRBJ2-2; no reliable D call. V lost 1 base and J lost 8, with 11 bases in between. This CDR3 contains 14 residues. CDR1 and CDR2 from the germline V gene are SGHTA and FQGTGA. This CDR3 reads CASSLKAPSGELFF. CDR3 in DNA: TGTGCCAGCAGCTTAAAGGCTCCCTCAGGGGAGCTGTTTTTT.

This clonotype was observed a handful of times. CDR3 sequence reads: CASSSESGLRYEQYF. CDR3 DNA: TGTGCCAGCAGTTCCGAATCCGGGCTGCGGTACGAGCAGTACTTC. This chain links TRBV12-3 or TRBV12-4 with TRBJ2-7; D unresolved. Trimming shortened V by 4 bases and J by 4 bases, and 17 bases separated the two germline ends. This CDR3 has 15 residues.

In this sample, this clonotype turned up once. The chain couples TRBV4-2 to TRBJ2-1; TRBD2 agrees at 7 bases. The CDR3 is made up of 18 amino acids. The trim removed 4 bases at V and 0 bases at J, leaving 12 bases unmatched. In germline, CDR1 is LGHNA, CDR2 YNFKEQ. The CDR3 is CASSPFPAGRSSYNEQFF. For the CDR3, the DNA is TGTGCCAGCAGCCCCTTCCCAGCGGGAAGGAGCTCCTACAATGAGCAGTTCTTC.

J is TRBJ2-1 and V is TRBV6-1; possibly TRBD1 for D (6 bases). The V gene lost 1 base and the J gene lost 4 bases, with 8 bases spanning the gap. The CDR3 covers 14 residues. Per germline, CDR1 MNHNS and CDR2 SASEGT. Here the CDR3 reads CASSEGGPYNEQFF. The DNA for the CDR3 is TGTGCCAGCAGTGAAGGGGGGCCATACAATGAGCAGTTCTTC.

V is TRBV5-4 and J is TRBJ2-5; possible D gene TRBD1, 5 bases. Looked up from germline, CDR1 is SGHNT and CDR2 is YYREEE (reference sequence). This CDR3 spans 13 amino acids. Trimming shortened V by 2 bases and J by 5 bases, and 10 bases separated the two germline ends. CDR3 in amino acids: CASSFEQVETQYF. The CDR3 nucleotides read TGTGCCAGCAGCTTCGAACAGGTCGAGACCCAGTACTTC.

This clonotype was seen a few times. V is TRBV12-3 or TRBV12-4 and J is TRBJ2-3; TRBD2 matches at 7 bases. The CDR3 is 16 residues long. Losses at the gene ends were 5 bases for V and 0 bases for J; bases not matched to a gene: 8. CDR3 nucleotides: TGTGCCAGCAGTCCCCTGCTAGCGGCTAGCACAGATACGCAGTATTTT. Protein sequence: CASSPLLAASTDTQYF.